This record covers a single T cell receptor (beta chain). Blood, whole and unfractionated, served as the source for total RNA extraction. This CDR3 comprises 14 residues. With 0 bases removed from V and 0 bases from J, the gap between germline ends came to 5 bases. The germline V gene encodes CDR1 SNHLY and CDR2 FYNNEI. This sample is part of a study of human T cells and chemical hapten exposure. TCRdb called the 5' RACE reads again in MiXCR, with one record for every CDR3 protein. The sample consists of about 81,000 distinct CDR3 sequences, around a sixth of them appearing once. This clonotype originated in a female donor in good health. This chain joins TRBV2 and TRBJ1-1; no reliable D call. The CDR3 reads CASSEAWMNTEAFF. CDR3 nucleotide sequence: TGTGCCAGCAGTGAAGCGTGGATGAACACTGAAGCTTTCTTT.